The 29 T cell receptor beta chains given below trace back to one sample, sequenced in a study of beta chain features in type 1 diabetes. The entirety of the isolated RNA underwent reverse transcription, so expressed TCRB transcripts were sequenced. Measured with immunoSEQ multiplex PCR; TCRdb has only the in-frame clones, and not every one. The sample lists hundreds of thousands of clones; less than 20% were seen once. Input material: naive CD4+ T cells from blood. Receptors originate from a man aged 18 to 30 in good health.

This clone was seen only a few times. Here the CDR3 reads CASSEVAGTREKLFF. Written as DNA, the CDR3 is TGTGCCAGCAGTGAAGTCGCAGGGACGAGGGAAAAACTGTTTTTT. V is TRBV2 and J is TRBJ1-4; D is perhaps TRBD1 (5 bases). Trimming pared 1 base from V and 8 bases from J, leaving 14 bases between. Germline CDR1 SNHLY, CDR2 FYNNEI. The CDR3 totals 15 residues.

The CDR3, as DNA: TGCGCCAGCAGCCGCGGTACGGGACGGGAGACCCAGTACTTC. This codes for CASSRGTGRETQYF. The chain links TRBV4-1 to TRBJ2-5; possibly TRBD1 or TRBD2 for D (5 bases each). This CDR3 spans 14 amino acids. Trimming cost V 4 bases and J 5 bases, with 14 bases left between them. The germline V gene has CDR1 MGHRA and CDR2 YSYEKL.

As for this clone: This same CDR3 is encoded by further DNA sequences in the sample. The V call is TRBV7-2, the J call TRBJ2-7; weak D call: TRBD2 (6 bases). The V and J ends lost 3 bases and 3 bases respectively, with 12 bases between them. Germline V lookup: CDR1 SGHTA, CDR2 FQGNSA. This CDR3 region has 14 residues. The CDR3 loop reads CASSLGRGSYEQYF. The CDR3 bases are TGTGCCAGCAGCTTGGGACGGGGGAGCTACGAGCAGTACTTC.

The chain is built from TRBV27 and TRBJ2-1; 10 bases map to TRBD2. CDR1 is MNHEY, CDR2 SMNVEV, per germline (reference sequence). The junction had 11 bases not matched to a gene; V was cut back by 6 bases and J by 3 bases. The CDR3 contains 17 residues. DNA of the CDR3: TGTGCCAGCAGACCTCTAGCGGGAGAGGTGGTCTACAATGAGCAGTTCTTC. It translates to CASRPLAGEVVYNEQFF.

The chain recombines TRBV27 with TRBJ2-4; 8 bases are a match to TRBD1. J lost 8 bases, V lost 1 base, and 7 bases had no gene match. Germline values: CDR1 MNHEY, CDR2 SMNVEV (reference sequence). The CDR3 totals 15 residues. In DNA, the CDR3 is TGTGCCAGCAGTTTATACCGACAGGGGTATCACATTCAGTACTTC. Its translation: CASSLYRQGYHIQYF.

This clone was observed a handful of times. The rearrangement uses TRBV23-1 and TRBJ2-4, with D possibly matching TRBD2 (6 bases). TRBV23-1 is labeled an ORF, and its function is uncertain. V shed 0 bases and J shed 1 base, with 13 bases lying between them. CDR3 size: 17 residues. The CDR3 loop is CASSQSFGSQAKNIQYF. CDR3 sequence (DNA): TGCGCCAGCAGTCAATCCTTCGGGAGCCAGGCCAAAAACATTCAGTACTTC.

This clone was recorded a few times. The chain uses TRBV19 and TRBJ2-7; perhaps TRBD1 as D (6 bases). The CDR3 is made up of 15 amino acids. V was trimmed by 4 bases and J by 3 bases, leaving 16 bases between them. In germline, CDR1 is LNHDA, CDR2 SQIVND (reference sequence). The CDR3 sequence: CASSSPRTAVYEQYF. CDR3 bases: TGTGCCAGTAGTAGCCCCCGGACAGCCGTCTACGAGCAGTACTTC.

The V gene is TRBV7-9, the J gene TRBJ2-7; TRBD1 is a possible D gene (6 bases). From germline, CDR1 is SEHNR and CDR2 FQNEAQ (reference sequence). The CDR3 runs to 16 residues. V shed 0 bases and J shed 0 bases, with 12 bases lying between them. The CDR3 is CASSLALGGSSYEQYF. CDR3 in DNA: TGTGCCAGCAGCTTAGCGCTAGGGGGTAGCTCCTACGAGCAGTACTTC.

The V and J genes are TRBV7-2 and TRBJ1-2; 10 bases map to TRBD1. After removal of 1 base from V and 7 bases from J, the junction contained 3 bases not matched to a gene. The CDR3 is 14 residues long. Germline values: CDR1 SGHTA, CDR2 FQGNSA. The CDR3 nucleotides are TGTGCCAGCAGCTTAGGACAGGGGGCGGGTGGCTACACCTTC. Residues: CASSLGQGAGGYTF.

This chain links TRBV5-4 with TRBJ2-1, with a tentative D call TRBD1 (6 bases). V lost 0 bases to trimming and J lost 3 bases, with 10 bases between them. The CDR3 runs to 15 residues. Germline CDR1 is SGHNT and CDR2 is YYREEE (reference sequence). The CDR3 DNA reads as TGTGCCAGCAGCTTGGTCACAGGGAGCTACAATGAGCAGTTCTTC. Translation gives CASSLVTGSYNEQFF. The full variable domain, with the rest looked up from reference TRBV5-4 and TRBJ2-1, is ETGVTQSPTHLIKTRGQQVTLRCSSQSGHNTVSWYQQALGQGPQFIFQYYREEENGRGNFPPRFSGLQFPNYSSELNVNALELDDSALYLCASSLVTGSYNEQFFGPGTRLTVL.

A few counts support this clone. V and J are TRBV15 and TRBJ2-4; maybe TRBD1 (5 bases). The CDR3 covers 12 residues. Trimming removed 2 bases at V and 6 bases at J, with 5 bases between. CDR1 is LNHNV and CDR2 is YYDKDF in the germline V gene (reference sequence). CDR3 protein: CATSRQGNIQYF. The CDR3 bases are TGTGCCACCAGCAGACAGGGAAACATTCAGTACTTC.

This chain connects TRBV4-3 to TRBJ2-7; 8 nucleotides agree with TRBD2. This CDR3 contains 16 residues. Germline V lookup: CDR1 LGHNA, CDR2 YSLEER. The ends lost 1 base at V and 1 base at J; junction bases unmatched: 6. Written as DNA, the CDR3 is TGCGCCAGCAGCCAAGCGATCACTAGCGGTTCCTACGAGCAGTACTTC. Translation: CASSQAITSGSYEQYF.

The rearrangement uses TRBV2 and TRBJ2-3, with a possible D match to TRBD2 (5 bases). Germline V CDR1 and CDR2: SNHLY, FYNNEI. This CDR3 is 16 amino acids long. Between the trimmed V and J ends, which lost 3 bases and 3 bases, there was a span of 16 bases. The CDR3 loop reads CASSDGRARRTDTQYF. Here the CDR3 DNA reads TGTGCCAGCAGTGACGGGCGGGCGAGGAGAACAGATACGCAGTATTTT.

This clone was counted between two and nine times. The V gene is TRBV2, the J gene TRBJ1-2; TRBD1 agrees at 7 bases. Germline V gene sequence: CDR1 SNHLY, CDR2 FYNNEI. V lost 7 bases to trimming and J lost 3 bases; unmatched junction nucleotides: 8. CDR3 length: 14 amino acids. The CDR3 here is CASTLQGSDYGYTF. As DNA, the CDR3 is TGTGCCAGCACCTTACAGGGGTCCGACTATGGCTACACCTTC. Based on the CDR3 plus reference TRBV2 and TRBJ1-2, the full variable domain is EPEVTQTPSHQVTQMGQEVILRCVPISNHLYFYWYRQILGQKVEFLVSFYNNEISEKSEIFDDQFSVERPDGSNFTLKIRSTKLEDSAMYFCASTLQGSDYGYTFGSGTRLTVV.

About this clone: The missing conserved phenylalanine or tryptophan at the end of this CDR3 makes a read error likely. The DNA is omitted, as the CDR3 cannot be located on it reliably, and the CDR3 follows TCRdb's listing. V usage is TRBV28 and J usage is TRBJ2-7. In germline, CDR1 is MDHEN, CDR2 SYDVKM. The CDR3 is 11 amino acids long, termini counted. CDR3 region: CASSRNGTPEL.

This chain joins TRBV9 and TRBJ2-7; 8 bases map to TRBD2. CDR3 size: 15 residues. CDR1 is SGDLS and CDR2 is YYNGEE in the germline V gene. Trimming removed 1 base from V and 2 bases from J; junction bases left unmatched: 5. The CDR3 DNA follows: TGTGCCAGCAGCGTATCGGGGCGGGGGGCCTACGAGCAGTACTTC. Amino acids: CASSVSGRGAYEQYF.

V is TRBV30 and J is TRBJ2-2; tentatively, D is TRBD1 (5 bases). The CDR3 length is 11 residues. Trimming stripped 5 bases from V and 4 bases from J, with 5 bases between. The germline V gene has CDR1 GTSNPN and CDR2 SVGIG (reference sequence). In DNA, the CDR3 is TGTGCCTGGCAGGGCACCGGGGAGCTGTTTTTT. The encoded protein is CAWQGTGELFF.

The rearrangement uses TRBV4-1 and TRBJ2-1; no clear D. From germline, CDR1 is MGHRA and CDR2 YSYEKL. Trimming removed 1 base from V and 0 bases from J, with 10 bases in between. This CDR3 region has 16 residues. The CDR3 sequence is CASSQGAWSSYNEQFF. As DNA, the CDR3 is TGCGCCAGCAGCCAAGGGGCATGGAGCTCCTACAATGAGCAGTTCTTC.

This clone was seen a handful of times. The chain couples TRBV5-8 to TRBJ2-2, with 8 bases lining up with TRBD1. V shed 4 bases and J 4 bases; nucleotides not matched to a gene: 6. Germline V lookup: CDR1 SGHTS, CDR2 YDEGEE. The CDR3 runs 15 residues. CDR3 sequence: CASSPGTGSTGELFF. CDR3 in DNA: TGTGCCAGCAGCCCTGGGACAGGAAGCACCGGGGAGCTGTTTTTT. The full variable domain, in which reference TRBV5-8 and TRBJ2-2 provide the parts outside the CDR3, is EAGVTQSPTHLIKTRGQQATLRCSPISGHTSVYWYQQALGLGLQFLLWYDEGEERNRGNFPPRFSGRQFPNYSSELNVNALELEDSALYLCASSPGTGSTGELFFGEGSRLTVL.

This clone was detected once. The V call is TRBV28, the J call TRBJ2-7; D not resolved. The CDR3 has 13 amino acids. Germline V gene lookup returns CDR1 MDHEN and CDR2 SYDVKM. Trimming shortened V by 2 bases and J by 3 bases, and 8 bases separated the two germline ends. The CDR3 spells CASSLARIYEQYF. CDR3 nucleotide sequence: TGTGCCAGCAGTTTAGCCCGGATCTACGAGCAGTACTTC. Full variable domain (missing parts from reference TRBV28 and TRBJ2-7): DVKVTQSSRYLVKRTGEKVFLECVQDMDHENMFWYRQDPGLGLRLIYFSYDVKMKEKGDIPEGYSVSREKKERFSLILESASTNQTSMYLCASSLARIYEQYFGPGTRLTVT.

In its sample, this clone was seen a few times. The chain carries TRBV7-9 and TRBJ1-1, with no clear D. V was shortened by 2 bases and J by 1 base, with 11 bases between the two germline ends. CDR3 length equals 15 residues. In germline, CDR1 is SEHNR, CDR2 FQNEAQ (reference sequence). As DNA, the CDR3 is TGTGCCAGCAGCTTAAGCAACGCCGCGAACACTGAAGCTTTCTTT. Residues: CASSLSNAANTEAFF.

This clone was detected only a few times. The CDR3 coding sequence is TGTGCCAGCAGCCGTGGACAGGGGGCGAGAGGCTACACCTTC. It specifies CASSRGQGARGYTF. The chain joins TRBV6-5 to TRBJ1-2, with TRBD1 matching over 11 bases. This CDR3 has 14 residues. Trimming cost V 6 bases and J 8 bases; bases outside gene matches: 8. Germline V lookup: CDR1 MNHEY, CDR2 SVGAGI.

CDR3: CASSVGGSNYEQYF. As DNA, the CDR3 is TGTGCCAGCAGCGTAGGGGGTTCAAACTACGAGCAGTACTTC. The V gene is TRBV9, the J gene TRBJ2-7; D remains ambiguous. Germline CDR1 SGDLS, CDR2 YYNGEE. V was cut by 0 bases and J by 3 bases, with 10 bases left in between. The CDR3 runs 14 residues.

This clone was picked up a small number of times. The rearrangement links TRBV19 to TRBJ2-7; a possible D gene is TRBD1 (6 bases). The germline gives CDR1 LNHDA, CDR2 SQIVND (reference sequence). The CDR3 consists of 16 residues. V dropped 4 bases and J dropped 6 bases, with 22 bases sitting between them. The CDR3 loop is CASSSITRAGVGEQYF. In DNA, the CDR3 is TGTGCCAGTAGTAGTATCACTCGGGCAGGGGTTGGCGAGCAGTACTTC.

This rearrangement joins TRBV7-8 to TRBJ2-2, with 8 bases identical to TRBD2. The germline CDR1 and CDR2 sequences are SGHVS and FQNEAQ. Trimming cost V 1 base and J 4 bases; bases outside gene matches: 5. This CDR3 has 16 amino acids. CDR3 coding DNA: TGTGCCAGCAGCTTAGACCAGCGGGGGAGCACCGGGGAGCTGTTTTTT. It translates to CASSLDQRGSTGELFF.

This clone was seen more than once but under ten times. The CDR3: CASSLGQAWYEQYF. Here the CDR3 DNA reads TGCGCCAGCAGCTTGGGACAAGCGTGGTACGAGCAGTACTTC. J is TRBJ2-7 and V is TRBV5-1, with no clear D. Per germline, CDR1 SGHRS and CDR2 YFSETQ. V lost 0 bases to trimming and J lost 4 bases, with 11 bases between them. The CDR3 totals 14 residues.

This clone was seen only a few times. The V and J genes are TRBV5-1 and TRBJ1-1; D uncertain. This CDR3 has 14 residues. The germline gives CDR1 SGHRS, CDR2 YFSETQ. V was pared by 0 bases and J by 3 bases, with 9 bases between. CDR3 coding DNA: TGCGCCAGCAGCTTGGAGCAGGCTTACACTGAAGCTTTCTTT. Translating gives CASSLEQAYTEAFF. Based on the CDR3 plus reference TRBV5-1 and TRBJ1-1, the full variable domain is KAGVTQTPRYLIKTRGQQVTLSCSPISGHRSVSWYQQTPGQGLQFLFEYFSETQRNKGNFPGRFSGRQFSNSRSEMNVSTLELGDSALYLCASSLEQAYTEAFFGQGTRLTVV.

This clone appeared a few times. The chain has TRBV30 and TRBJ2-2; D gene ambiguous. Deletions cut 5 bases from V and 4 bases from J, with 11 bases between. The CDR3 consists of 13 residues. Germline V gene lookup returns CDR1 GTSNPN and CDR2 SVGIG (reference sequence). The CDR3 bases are TGTGCCTGGGAGGACGGATTCACCGGGGAGCTGTTTTTT. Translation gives CAWEDGFTGELFF.

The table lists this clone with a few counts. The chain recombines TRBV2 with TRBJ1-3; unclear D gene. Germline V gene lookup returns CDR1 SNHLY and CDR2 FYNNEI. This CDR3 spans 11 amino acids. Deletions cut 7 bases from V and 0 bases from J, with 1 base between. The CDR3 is CASNSGNTIYF. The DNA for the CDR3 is TGTGCCAGCAACTCTGGAAACACCATATATTTT.